Listed below are T cell receptor beta chains from one sample, sequenced in a study of early T cells in non-severe SARS-CoV-2 infection. From the 5' RACE reads, TCRdb called clonotypes with MiXCR, one entry per CDR3 protein. The sample contains about 83,000 distinct CDR3 sequences, around 9.3% of which appear only once. The sample here was whole blood, taken at baseline. These receptors all stem from an adult who was a healthcare worker with PCR-confirmed SARS-CoV-2 infection or an uninfected control (not recorded which). Both conserved end residues are part of each CDR3. A D gene is named only where the DNA matches it firmly. Expanded clones are given a class, and other clones once, few, many or no size at all.

-	TRBV5-1	few	TRBJ2-7	TGCGCCAGCAGCTTGGCCCCAGGGACCGCCTACGAGCAGTACTTC	CASSLAPGTAYEQYF
-	TRBV30	few	TRBJ1-6	TGTGCCTGGAGGGACTCAAACAGGAATTCACCCCTCCACTTT	CAWRDSNRNSPLHF
TRBD1	TRBV14	-	TRBJ2-2	TGTGCCAGCAGCCAAGTCAGGGGGCGCGGTGACGGGGAGCTGTTTTTT	CASSQVRGRGDGELFF
-	TRBV3-1	-	TRBJ1-1	TGTGCCAGCAGCCACACACCAAACACTGAAGCTTTCTTT	CASSHTPNTEAFF
-	TRBV11-2	-	TRBJ1-1	TGTGCCAGCACCAAACAGGCCTTGAACACTGAAGCTTTCTTT	CASTKQALNTEAFF
-	TRBV20-1	few	TRBJ1-1	TGCAGTGCTAGAGGCGCCAACGGGAGGAACACTGAAGCTTTCTTT	CSARGANGRNTEAFF
TRBD2	TRBV7-9	many	TRBJ2-3	TGTGCCAGCAGCTTGCTGATGGGGGGAGGGCCAGGAGATACGCAGTATTTT	CASSLLMGGGPGDTQYF
TRBD2	TRBV29-1	-	TRBJ2-1	TGCAGCGTTAAACTAGCGGGATCCTACAATGAGCAGTTCTTC	CSVKLAGSYNEQFF
-	TRBV6-1	-	TRBJ2-1	TGTGCCAGCAATCCCCTAGCGCCCCACAATGAGCAGTTCTTC	CASNPLAPHNEQFF
-	TRBV6-5	few	TRBJ2-4	TGTGCCAGCAGTTACTCTGGTAGCTGGGTAAACATTCAGTACTTC	CASSYSGSWVNIQYF
TRBD2	TRBV4-2	-	TRBJ2-5	TGTGCCAGCAGCCAACGGGGCCCAGCGGGAGGGCCTGAGACCCAGTACTTC	CASSQRGPAGGPETQYF
TRBD1	TRBV4-1	few	TRBJ2-5	TGCGCCAGCAGCCAGTCCCGGGACAGAGTACAAGAGACCCAGTACTTC	CASSQSRDRVQETQYF
TRBD1	TRBV30	-	TRBJ2-7	TGTGCCTCGACCAACCGGGACAGACCTTACGAGCAGTACTTC	CASTNRDRPYEQYF
-	TRBV6-1	many	TRBJ2-1	TGTGCCAGCAGTGCTAACAGTCACAATGAGCAGTTCTTC	CASSANSHNEQFF
TRBD2	TRBV6-5	many	TRBJ2-3	TGTGCCAGCAGTCTAGCGGGAGAGGCAGATACGCAGTATTTT	CASSLAGEADTQYF
-	TRBV27	few	TRBJ2-7	TGTGCCAGCAGTCGCACCGCCCGGGGGCCATCCTACGAGCAGTACTTC	CASSRTARGPSYEQYF
-	TRBV28	few	TRBJ1-2	TGTGCCAGCAGCCCGGACAGATCCCCGTCCGGCTACACCTTC	CASSPDRSPSGYTF
-	TRBV5-6	-	TRBJ1-1	TGTGCCAGCAGCCACACACCCTACCCGGACACTGAAGCTTTCTTT	CASSHTPYPDTEAFF
-	TRBV3-1	few	TRBJ2-7	TGTGCCAGCAGCCAAGGCCCGGAAAAGGGGTACGAGCAGTACTTC	CASSQGPEKGYEQYF
-	TRBV27	many	TRBJ1-1	TGTGCCAGCATGAAAGGACTGAACACTGAAGCTTTCTTT	CASMKGLNTEAFF
-	TRBV5-4	-	TRBJ1-3	TGTGCCAGCAGCACCGGAGGGGGTTTCTCTGGAAACACCATATATTTT	CASSTGGGFSGNTIYF
-	TRBV2	-	TRBJ2-3	TGTGCCAGCGGAGTTGGGACTCGGGCAGATACGCAGTATTTT	CASGVGTRADTQYF
TRBD2	TRBV10-3	few	TRBJ2-1	TGTGCCATCAGTGAGCTTAGCGGGAATAATGAGCAGTTCTTC	CAISELSGNNEQFF
-	TRBV24-1	-	TRBJ1-1	TGTGCCACCAGGGGGACGGACACTGAAGCTTTCTTT	CATRGTDTEAFF
TRBD1	TRBV7-8	many	TRBJ2-5	TGTGCCAGCAGCCTCGGAGGACAGGGCCAAGAGACCCAGTACTTC	CASSLGGQGQETQYF
-	TRBV11-2	-	TRBJ2-5	TGTGCCAGCAGCTCCGCGGAGGGGACCCAGTACTTC	CASSSAEGTQYF
-	TRBV7-9	-	TRBJ2-5	TGTGCCAGCAGCTTAGGGCATCGGGGAGGTAAAGAGACCCAGTACTTC	CASSLGHRGGKETQYF